This T cell receptor (beta chain) was sequenced during a study of shared clonotypes between healthy human individuals. Study context: Ranging from 18 to 49 in age, donors were a couple of women and a few men. Study-level findings and limits: The naive CD4 repertoires of several donors were compared, and around 4.7% of clonotypes were shared.

In the sorted-subset replicate PCRs, approximately 200 ng DNA, around 30,000 T cell genomes, was used. The protocol was immunoSEQ multiplex PCR, while the TCRdb copy is restricted to in-frame clones and leaves out a portion. The sample lists 2 million to 2.5 million clones, about 95% occurring once. Naive CD8 cells, CD45RO-negative and positively selected for CCR7, excluded terminally differentiated effector memory CD45RA+ cells. Details on this clone: As yet, its antigen is unknown. Other nucleotide sequences from this sample produce the same CDR3.

CDR3 length: 12 residues. Between the trimmed V and J ends, which lost 2 bases and 0 bases, there was a span of 3 bases. Germline V gene data show CDR1 as SGHTS and CDR2 as YDEGEE. What was sequenced was naive CD8+ T cells sorted from blood. This sequence was found in a man between 18 and 29 years old in good health. This chain connects TRBV5-8 to TRBJ2-7; D is unresolved. The CDR3 loop reads CASSFSSYEQYF. The CDR3 region has the DNA TGTGCCAGCAGCTTTAGCTCCTACGAGCAGTACTTC.